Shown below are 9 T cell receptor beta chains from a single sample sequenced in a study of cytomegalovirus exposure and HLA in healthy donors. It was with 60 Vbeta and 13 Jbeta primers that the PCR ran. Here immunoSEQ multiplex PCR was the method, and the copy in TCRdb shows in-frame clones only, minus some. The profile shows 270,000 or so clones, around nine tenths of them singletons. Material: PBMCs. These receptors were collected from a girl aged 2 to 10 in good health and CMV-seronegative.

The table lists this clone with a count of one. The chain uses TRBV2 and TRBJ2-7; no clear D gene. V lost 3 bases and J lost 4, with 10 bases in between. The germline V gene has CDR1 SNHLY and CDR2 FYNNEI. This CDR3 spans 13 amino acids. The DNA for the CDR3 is TGTGCCAGCAGTGATTTCCCAGGATACGAGCAGTACTTC. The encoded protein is CASSDFPGYEQYF.

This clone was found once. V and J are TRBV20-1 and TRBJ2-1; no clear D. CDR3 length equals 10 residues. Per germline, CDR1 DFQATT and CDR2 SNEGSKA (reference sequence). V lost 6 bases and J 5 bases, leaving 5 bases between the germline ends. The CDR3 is CSAQNNEQFF. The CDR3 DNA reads TGCAGTGCCCAAAACAATGAGCAGTTCTTC.

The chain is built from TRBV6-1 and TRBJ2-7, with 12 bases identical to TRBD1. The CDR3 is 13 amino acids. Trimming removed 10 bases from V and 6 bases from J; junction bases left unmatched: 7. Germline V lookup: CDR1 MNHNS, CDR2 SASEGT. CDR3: CATQGQGASEQYF. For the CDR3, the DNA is TGTGCCACCCAGGGACAGGGGGCGTCCGAGCAGTACTTC.

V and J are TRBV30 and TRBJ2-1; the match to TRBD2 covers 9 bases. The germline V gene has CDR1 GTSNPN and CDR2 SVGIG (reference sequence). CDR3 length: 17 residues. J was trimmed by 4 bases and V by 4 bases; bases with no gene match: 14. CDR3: CAWNRLAGQSIYNEQFF. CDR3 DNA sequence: TGTGCCTGGAACCGCCTAGCGGGGCAAAGTATATACAATGAGCAGTTCTTC.

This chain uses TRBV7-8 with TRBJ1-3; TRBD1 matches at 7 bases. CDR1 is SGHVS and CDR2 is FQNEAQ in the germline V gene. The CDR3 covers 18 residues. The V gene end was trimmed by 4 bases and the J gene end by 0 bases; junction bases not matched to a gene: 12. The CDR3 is CASSSRDKTGNSGNTIYF. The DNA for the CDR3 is TGTGCCAGCAGCTCACGAGACAAGACAGGGAACTCTGGAAACACCATATATTTT.

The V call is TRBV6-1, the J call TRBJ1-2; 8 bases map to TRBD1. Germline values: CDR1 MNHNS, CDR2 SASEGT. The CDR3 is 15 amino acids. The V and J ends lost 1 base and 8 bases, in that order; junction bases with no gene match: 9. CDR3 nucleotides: TGTGCCAGCAGTGAAGTCCGGACAGGGATGCAGGGCTACACCTTC. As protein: CASSEVRTGMQGYTF.

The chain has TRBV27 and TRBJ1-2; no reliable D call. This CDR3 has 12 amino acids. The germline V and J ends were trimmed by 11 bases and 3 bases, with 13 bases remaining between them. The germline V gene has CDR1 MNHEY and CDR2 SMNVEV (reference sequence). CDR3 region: CAGGWGDYGYTF. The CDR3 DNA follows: TGTGCCGGTGGGTGGGGAGACTATGGCTACACCTTC.

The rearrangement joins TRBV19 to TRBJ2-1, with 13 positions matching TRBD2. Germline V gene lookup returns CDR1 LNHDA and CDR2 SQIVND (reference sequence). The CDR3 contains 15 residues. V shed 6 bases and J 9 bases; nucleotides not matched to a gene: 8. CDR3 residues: CASRTGLAGVFEQFF. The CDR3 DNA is TGTGCCAGTAGGACAGGACTAGCGGGAGTCTTTGAGCAGTTCTTC.

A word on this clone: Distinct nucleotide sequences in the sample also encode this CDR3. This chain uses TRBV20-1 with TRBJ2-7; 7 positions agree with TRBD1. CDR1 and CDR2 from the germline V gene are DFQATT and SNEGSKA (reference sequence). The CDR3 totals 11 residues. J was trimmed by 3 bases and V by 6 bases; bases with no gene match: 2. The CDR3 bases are TGCAGTGCACGACAGGGCTACGAGCAGTACTTC. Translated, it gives CSARQGYEQYF.